This TCR beta chain was retrieved from a study of T cell responses to AZD1222 COVID-19 vaccine. Study information: Second-dose groups at about 4 or about 12 weeks were pooled.

Trimming at V came to 0 bases and at J to 4 bases, leaving 5 bases not matched to a gene. Germline CDR1 LGHNA, CDR2 YNFKEQ. CDR3 length equals 16 residues. Details on this clone: Its matching antigen is unknown.

Study findings and constraints: Mapped onto spike, vaccine-associated CD4 TCRs spanned it and were dominant at 160-218 and 743-854. With two AZD1222 doses given, Spike-specific TCR breadth and depth both rose.

Here immunoSEQ multiplex PCR was the method, and the copy in TCRdb shows in-frame clones only, minus some. The sample holds tens of thousands of clones, around 80% seen once. V is TRBV4-2 and J is TRBJ1-3; 8 bases are a match to TRBD1. The sequencing here drew on peripheral blood, taken on day 0 of AZD1222 vaccination. The source of this sequence is an adult in good health. The CDR3 reads CASSQDRGRGGNTIYF. The CDR3 nucleotides read TGTGCCAGCAGCCAAGACAGGGGGCGCGGAGGAAACACCATATATTTT.